This TCR beta chain was identified during a study of cytomegalovirus exposure and HLA in healthy donors listed by TCRdb under 2017. Study-wide context: An earlier analysis of roughly 610 of the donors reported 276 Gb of sequence data and 90 million to 120 million unique TCR beta sequences obtained from 150 million to 200 million T cells. Approximately 300 gigabases of sequencing data and tens of millions of unique TCR sequences were included in an early release covering several hundred HLA-typed donors. Of the 398 genotyped donors, 81% fell in the genetic ancestry cluster associated with self-reported Caucasian donors. The aim of the study was to test whether cataloging public T cell receptors could identify signatures of past pathogen exposure. Using immunosequencing, the study profiled T cell repertoires from 500 to 800 subjects and related those repertoires to cytomegalovirus serostatus. Besides the first cohort of more than 650 subjects, a separate validation cohort made up of 120 or so different subjects was used. To predict cytomegalovirus infection status, the study brought together high-throughput TCR immunosequencing, statistical association of individual TCRs with disease status, and machine learning. In a later analysis, previously published TCR beta repertoires from hundreds of donors were re-analyzed and high-resolution HLA genotyping was added so that TCR occurrence patterns could be studied. Rather than using new phenotypic data, the later analysis identified candidate immune exposures from TCR beta sequences and from how often those sequences occurred across donors. To decide whether each TCR beta V gene segment behaved as functional or pseudogenic, an earlier analysis of approximately 590 of the donors relied on high-throughput TCR beta sequencing. Donor age, sex, ethnicity and CMV serostatus were compiled alongside the repertoire data. A later genetic analysis took genome-wide SNP genotypes for about three fifths of the 666 donors and used that subset as a discovery cohort. Every repertoire in the discovery cohort had been generated on one and the same sequencing platform. Both class I and class II loci were covered by HLA typing, at four-digit resolution. Typing coverage varied by locus: about 620-630 donors for A, B, C, DRB1 and DQB1; about 520 for DQA1; approximately 610 for DPA1; more than 450 for DPB1. A handful of DR-DQ haplotypes were handled as single units for association and clustering because linkage in the cohort was strong. Among roughly 370 genotyped donors of the cohort, an average of about 240,000 unique TCR beta nucleotide sequences were sequenced per donor, about a sixth of them non-productive. Summary of the overall study and its limitations: A later analysis found that TCR association rates varied across HLA loci, with DRB1 alleles showing the most associated TCRs and HLA-C alleles the fewest. Because counts were too low, about 17 rarely observed V segments, including chromosome 9 orphons, were excluded from the earlier analysis of roughly 580 of the donors. The only immune exposure information available for the cohort was CMV serostatus. Compared with the roughly 600-donor mean, donors in an Asian-associated ancestry cluster had fewer N-insertions in productive TCRs, according to a later genetic analysis. Correlated functional status among segregating V segments might reflect linkage disequilibrium, but an unknown experimental factor could not be ruled out. The sequencing pipeline was judged likely to have produced a cluster of highly shared sequence variants as a technical artifact. Several of the top co-occurrence clusters appeared to be linked to parvovirus B19, influenza, CMV and Epstein-Barr virus, according to a later analysis. An association between a missense DCLRE1C variant and V-gene and J-gene trimming of TCR beta chains was found in a later genetic analysis and replicated in an independent cohort. Because some donors lacked HLA typing at each locus, the association tests relied only on the typed subset. Most CMV-associated TCR beta chains appeared to be HLA-restricted in a later analysis, and the HLA associations seemed to be driven largely by CMV exposure. In a later analysis, 16,951 TCR beta sequences were associated with specific HLA alleles at a false discovery rate of 0.05. A further reported finding was that TCR beta sequences accurately predicted the HLA-A and HLA-B alleles for most subjects in the first cohort. An earlier analysis of approximately 570 of the donors showed that most TCR beta V segments appeared in productive rearrangements either about 87% or about 30% of the time, which broadly matched IMGT annotations. In both the original and validation cohorts, the classifier was reported to diagnose cytomegalovirus status with high specificity and sensitivity. Roughly uniform sequencing depth across donors was assumed in presence/absence analyses, although this assumption may not hold. Strong co-occurrence of HLA alleles, especially DR and DQ, made assigning TCR associations to individual alleles difficult. A total of fewer than 200 TCR beta chains were listed by the study as associated with cytomegalovirus. According to the authors, the approach could potentially be generalized to other disease states and immunological phenotypes. A later analysis found that HLA-associated TCR beta chains were more clonally expanded and had lower generation probabilities than equally common non-associated chains. In this cohort, only TCR beta chains were sequenced, and detectable features were limited by the absence of alpha or paired-chain data. A few of the identified cytomegalovirus-associated TCR beta chains were confirmed in vitro to be specific for cytomegalovirus antigens. Some IMGT-functional V segments, including TRBV6-2 and TRBV6-3, could not be distinguished by the 87-base-pair reads and were therefore excluded. Most TCR sequences were seen in very few donors, while some public TCRs were found in many individuals.

The cohort comprised around 690 healthy bone marrow donors. At the time of sampling, all cohort members were nominally healthy, though unrecorded immune exposures were likely present. The donor was CMV seropositive and belonged to the group of about 290 seropositive cohort members. Each donor provided a peripheral blood sample, and peripheral blood mononuclear cells were used for TCR beta sequencing. The Qiagen DNeasy Blood Extraction Kit was used to extract genomic DNA from the blood cell samples. The library relied on the immunoSEQ multiplex PCR assay. For the multiplex PCR, a mixture combining 60 forward primers for TCR Vbeta segments and 13 reverse primers for TCR Jbeta segments was used. A multiplex PCR assay on genomic DNA amplified the CDR3 region of rearranged TCR beta genes. The Illumina HiSeq System was used to sequence the amplified TCR beta libraries as 87-base-pair reads. Processing in the source paper ran as follows. A later analysis counted tens of millions of unique TCR beta chains across the 666 repertoires, and some 11 million of these chains were shared by at least two donors. A nearest-neighbor algorithm error-corrected the raw reads and collapsed the reads into unique sequences, merging closely related sequences to remove PCR and sequencing errors. V, D and J gene segments were assigned by aligning CDR3 sequences to IMGT reference sequences. Each retained sequence needed at least a six-nucleotide match to both a V gene segment and a J gene segment. A rearrangement was called productive if the CDR3 had no stop codons and remained in frame with V and J, and every other rearrangement was called non-productive. CDR3 was defined by IMGT convention, running from the second conserved V-encoded cysteine to the conserved J-encoded phenylalanine. The earlier analysis of 587 of the donors excluded sequences that lacked an unambiguous match to a single V gene segment. An earlier analysis of approximately 590 of the donors classified V segments as functional when productive rearrangements were above 56.7% and as segregating when the standard deviation between donors was above 5%. To diagnose cytomegalovirus status from the catalog of TCR beta chain sequences, a statistical classification framework was built. V and J gene assignment, in a later analysis, came from comparing TCR nucleotide sequences with IMGT/GENE-DB human TR gene sequences. A later analysis assigned CDR3 sequences and most-parsimonious VDJ recombination scenarios with the TCRdist pipeline. In a later analysis, each TCR beta chain was defined by its CDR3 amino acid sequence together with its V-gene family, and reads without a unique V-gene family were excluded. A later analysis removed roughly 590 highly shared, low-generation-probability nucleotide sequences to deal with suspected cross-contamination and a sequencing artifact. In a later analysis, a clonal expansion index for each public chain was calculated from normalized within-repertoire ranks of inferred template counts. In a later analysis, generation probabilities were computed using a VDJ recombination model fitted to out-of-frame rearrangements, and the results were checked against IGoR. Hypergeometric tests were used in a later analysis to score TCR-TCR, TCR-HLA and TCR-CMV co-occurrence, with a repertoire-size bias correction applied to the TCR pairs. False discovery rates were estimated in a later analysis by permuting HLA or CMV assignments 20 times. In a later analysis, co-occurring TCRs were grouped using DBSCAN, and TCRdist sequence similarity was added for clustering within HLA-allele-positive subsets. For co-occurrence clustering, repertoires with fewer than 30,000 or more than 120,000 public chains were excluded, along with five or six repertoires with anomalous nucleotide sharing. Entries here come from immuneACCESS through TCRdb and include only in-frame sequences with V and J called. Some clones fail to appear in such tables; in the studies checked, an unresolved V gene covers under half of the shortfall, and the cause of the remainder is unknown. Clone size and V and J calls were adopted from that table, with D and trimming inferred from the DNA. The sample table holds around 150,000 clones, of which approximately 85% were seen once. Approximately 8.1% of the sample lies in the top ten.

Concerning this clone itself: This receptor's antigen is unknown. No clone much larger than this one lies a single base away; base qualities are absent.

V is shortened by 6 bases, J by 0 bases, and the region joining them spans 10 bases. The CDR3, from cysteine to phenylalanine, totals 14 residues. The entry retains the CDR3 DNA only, 42 bases that are in frame from base 1. CDR1 is given as MNHEY and CDR2 as SVGAGI, both from the germline V gene. Specimen: PBMCs. This receptor was identified in a woman aged 45-59 years in good health and CMV-seropositive. Rearrangement joined TRBV6-5 to TRBJ2-3; the D segment could be TRBD1, given 6 matching bases. The CDR3 region: CASSLDRSTDTQYF. The nucleotide sequence is given as TGTGCCAGCAGCCTCGACAGGAGCACAGATACGCAGTATTTT.